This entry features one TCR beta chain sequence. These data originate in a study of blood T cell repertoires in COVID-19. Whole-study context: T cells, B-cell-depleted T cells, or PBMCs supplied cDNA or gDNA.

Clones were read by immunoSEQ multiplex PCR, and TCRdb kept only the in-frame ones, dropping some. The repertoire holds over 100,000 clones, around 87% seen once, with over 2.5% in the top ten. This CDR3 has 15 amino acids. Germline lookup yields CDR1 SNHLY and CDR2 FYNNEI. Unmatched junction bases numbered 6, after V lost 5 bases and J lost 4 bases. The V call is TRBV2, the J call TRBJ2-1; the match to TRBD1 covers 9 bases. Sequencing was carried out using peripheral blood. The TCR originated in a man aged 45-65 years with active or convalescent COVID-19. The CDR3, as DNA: TGTGCCAGCAGTCCTCGACAGGGGGATTACAATGAGCAGTTCTTC. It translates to CASSPRQGDYNEQFF.